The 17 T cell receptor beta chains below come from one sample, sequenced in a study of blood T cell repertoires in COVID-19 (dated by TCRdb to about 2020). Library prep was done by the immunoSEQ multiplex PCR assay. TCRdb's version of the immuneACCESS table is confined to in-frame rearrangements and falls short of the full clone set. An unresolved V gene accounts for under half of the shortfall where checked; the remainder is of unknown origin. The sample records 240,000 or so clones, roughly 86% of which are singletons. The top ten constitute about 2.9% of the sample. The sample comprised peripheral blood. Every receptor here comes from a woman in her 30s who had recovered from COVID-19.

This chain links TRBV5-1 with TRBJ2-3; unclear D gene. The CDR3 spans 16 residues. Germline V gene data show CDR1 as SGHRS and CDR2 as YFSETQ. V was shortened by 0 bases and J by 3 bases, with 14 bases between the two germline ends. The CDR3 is CASSLEANSFTDTQYF. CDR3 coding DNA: TGCGCCAGCAGCTTGGAGGCTAACAGCTTTACAGATACGCAGTATTTT.

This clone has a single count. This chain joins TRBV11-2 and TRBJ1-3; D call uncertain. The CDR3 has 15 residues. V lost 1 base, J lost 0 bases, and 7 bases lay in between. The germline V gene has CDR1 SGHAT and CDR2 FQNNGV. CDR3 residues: CASSLGGRSGNTIYF. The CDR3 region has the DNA TGTGCCAGCAGCTTAGGTGGGCGCTCTGGAAACACCATATATTTT.

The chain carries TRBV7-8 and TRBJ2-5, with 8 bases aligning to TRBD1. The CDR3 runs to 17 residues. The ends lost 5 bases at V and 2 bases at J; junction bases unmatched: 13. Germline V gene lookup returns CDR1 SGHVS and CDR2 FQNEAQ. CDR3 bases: TGTGCCAGCAGCCTAACCGGGACAGGCGACCAACAAGAGACCCAGTACTTC. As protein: CASSLTGTGDQQETQYF.

The chain's CDR3 is CASSYAGTALEQFF. In nucleotides, the CDR3 is TGTGCCAGCAGTTACGCAGGGACAGCACTTGAGCAGTTCTTC. The chain carries TRBV6-6 and TRBJ2-1; 7 bases match TRBD1. There are 14 residues in the CDR3. Looked up from germline, CDR1 is MNHNY and CDR2 is SVGAGI (reference sequence). The V segment lost 2 bases and the J segment 9 bases; nucleotides outside the gene matches: 7.

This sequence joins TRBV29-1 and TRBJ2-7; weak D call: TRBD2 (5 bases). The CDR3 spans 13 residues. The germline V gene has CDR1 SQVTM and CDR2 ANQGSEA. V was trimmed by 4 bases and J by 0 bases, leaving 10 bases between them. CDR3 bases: TGCAGCGTTGGCTCAGGAGGCTCCTACGAGCAGTACTTC. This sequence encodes CSVGSGGSYEQYF.

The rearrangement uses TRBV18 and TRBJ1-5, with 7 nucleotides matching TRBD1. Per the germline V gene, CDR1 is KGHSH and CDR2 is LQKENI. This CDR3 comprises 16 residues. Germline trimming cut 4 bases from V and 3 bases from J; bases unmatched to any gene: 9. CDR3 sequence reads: CASSLERTGLNQPQHF. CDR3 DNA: TGTGCCAGCTCACTCGAACGGACAGGCCTCAATCAGCCCCAGCATTTT.

DNA for the CDR3: TGTGCCAGCAGTTTGGCAGTGCAAGAGACCCAGTACTTC. Amino acids: CASSLAVQETQYF. V usage is TRBV6-2 or TRBV6-3 and J usage is TRBJ2-5; D is undetermined. The CDR3 covers 13 residues. Deletions cut 4 bases from V and 2 bases from J, with 8 bases between. Looked up from germline, CDR1 is MNHEY and CDR2 is SVGEGT.

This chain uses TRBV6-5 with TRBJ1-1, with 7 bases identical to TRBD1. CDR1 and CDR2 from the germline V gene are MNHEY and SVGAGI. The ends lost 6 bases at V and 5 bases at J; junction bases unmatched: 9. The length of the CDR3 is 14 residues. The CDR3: CASRLDRVETEAFF. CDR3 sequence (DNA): TGTGCCAGCAGGTTAGACAGGGTAGAAACTGAAGCTTTCTTT.

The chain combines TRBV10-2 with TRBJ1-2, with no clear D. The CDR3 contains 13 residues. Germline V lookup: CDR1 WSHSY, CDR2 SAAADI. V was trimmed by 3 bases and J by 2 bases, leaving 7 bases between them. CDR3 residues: CASSDRSNYGYTF. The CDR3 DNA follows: TGCGCCAGCAGTGACAGATCCAACTATGGCTACACCTTC.

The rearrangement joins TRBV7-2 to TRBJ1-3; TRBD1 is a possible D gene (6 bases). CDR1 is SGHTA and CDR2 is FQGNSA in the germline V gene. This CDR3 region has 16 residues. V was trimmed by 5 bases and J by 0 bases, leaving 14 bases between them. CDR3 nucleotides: TGTGCCAGCAGCAAACAACAGGGCCCCTCTGGAAACACCATATATTTT. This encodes CASSKQQGPSGNTIYF.

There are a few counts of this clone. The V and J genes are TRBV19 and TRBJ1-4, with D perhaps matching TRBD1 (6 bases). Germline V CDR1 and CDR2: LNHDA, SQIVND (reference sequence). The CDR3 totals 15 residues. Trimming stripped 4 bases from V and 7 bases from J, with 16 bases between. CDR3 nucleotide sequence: TGTGCCAGTAGTAAGGGAGGGGGTAGGCGTGAAAAACTGTTTTTT. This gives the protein CASSKGGGRREKLFF.

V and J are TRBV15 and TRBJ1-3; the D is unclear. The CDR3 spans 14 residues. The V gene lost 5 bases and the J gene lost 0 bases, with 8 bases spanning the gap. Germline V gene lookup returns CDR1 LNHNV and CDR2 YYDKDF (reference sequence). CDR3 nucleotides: TGTGCCACCAGCCCACTGCTCTCTGGAAACACCATATATTTT. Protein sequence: CATSPLLSGNTIYF.

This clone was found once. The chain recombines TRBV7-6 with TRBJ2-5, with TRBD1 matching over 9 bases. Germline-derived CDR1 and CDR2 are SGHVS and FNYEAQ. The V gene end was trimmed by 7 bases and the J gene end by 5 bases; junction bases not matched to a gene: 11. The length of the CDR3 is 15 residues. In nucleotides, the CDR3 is TGTGCCAGCAACAACAGACAGGGGGAGCAGGAGACCCAGTACTTC. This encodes CASNNRQGEQETQYF.

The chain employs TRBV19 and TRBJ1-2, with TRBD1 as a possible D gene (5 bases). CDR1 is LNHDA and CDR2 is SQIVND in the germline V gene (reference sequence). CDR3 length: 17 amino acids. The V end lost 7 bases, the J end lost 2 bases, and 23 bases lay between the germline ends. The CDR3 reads CASISTPGDGSNYGYTF. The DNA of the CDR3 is TGTGCCAGTATTTCAACGCCGGGGGACGGATCCAACTATGGCTACACCTTC.

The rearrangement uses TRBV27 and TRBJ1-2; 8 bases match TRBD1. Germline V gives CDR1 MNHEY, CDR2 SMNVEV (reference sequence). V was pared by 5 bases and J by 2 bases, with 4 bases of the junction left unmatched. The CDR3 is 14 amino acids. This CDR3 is CASSPGQGNYGYTF. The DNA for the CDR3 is TGTGCCAGCAGTCCTGGACAGGGAAACTATGGCTACACCTTC.

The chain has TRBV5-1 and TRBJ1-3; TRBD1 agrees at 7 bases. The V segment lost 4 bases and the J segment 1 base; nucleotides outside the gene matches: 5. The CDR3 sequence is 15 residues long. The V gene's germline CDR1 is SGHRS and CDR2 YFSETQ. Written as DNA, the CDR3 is TGCGCCAGCAGCACAGCACAGGGGTCTGGAAACACCATATATTTT. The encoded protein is CASSTAQGSGNTIYF.

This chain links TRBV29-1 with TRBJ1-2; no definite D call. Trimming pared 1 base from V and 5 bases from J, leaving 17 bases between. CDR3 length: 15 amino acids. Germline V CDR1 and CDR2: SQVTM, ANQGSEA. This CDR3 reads CSVEGPGRGSYGYTF. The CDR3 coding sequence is TGCAGCGTTGAAGGACCCGGGAGAGGGTCTTATGGCTACACCTTC.